This entry concerns a single T cell receptor (beta chain). This sample stems from a study of blood T cell repertoires in COVID-19. At the level of the study: The United States, Italy and Spain were the sources of the acute and convalescent COVID-19 samples. PBMCs, B-cell-depleted T cells, or T cells were the source of the cDNA or gDNA that made up the material.

CDR3 size: 15 residues. J gave up 3 bases and V 8 bases, and 10 bases lay outside the gene matches. Germline V gene lookup returns CDR1 SGHTA and CDR2 FQGNSA. As handled by the study authors: From reference gene primer amplification, estimates of nucleated cell counts were derived. TCRdb's table, derived via immunoSEQ multiplex PCR, lists solely in-frame clones and lacks some. The V and J calls and clone size come from that table; D and trimming were worked out from the DNA. The sample lists some 55,000 clones; over 90% were seen once. This TCR came from a human donor in a cohort sampled during active COVID-19. The sample taken for sequencing was peripheral blood. J is TRBJ2-1 and V is TRBV7-2; TRBD1 agrees at 7 bases. The CDR3, as DNA: TGTGCCAGCCGGATTTGGCAGGGGGACTACAATGAGCAGTTCTTC. This codes for CASRIWQGDYNEQFF.